This TCR beta chain is drawn from a study of shared clonotypes between healthy human individuals. General study results and limits: Sorted-subset samples were not fully sequenced, rarefaction indicated. A handful of donors had roughly 5.2% of their naive CD4 clonotypes in common.

This CDR3 has 14 residues. The V end lost 5 bases, the J end lost 2 bases, and 13 bases lay between the germline ends. From germline, CDR1 is MNHEY and CDR2 SMNVEV (reference sequence). CD8 cells regarded as naive lacked CD45RO, were positively chosen for CCR7, and omitted terminally differentiated effector memory CD45RA+ cells. This clone has only one observation. Its antigen remains unknown. Method: immunoSEQ multiplex PCR; TCRdb's copy keeps in-frame clones and lacks some. The profile shows 660,000 or so clones, roughly 95% of them singletons. The V gene is TRBV27, the J gene TRBJ2-7, with a tentative D call TRBD2 (5 bases). This clonotype was obtained from a woman aged 25 to 39 in good health. The specimen was naive CD8+ T cells sorted from blood. The CDR3 DNA is TGTGCCAGCAGTCTAACTAGGGTAGCCTACGAGCAGTACTTC. Translated, it gives CASSLTRVAYEQYF.